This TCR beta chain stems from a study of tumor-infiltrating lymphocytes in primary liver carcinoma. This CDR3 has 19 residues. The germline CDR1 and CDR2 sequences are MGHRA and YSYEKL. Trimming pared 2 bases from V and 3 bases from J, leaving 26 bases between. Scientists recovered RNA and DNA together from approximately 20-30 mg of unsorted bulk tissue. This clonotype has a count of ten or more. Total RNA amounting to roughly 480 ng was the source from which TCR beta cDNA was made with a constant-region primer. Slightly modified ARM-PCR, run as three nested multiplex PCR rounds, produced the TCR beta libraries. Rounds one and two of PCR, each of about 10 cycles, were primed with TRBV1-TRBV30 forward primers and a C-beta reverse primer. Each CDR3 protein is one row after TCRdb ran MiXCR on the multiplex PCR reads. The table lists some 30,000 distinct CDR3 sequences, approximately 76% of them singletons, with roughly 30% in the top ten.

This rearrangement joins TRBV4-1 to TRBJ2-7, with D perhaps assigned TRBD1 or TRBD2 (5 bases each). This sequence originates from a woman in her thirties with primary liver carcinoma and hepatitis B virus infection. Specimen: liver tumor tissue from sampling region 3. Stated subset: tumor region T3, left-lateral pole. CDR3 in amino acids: CASSQKTGTGHQRGYEQYF. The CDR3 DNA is TGCGCCAGCAGCCAAAAAACCGGAACGGGGCACCAAAGAGGCTACGAGCAGTACTTC.